This T cell receptor beta chain was profiled in a study of early T cells in non-severe SARS-CoV-2 infection. TCRdb fed the 5' RACE reads into MiXCR, producing one record per CDR3 protein. The repertoire holds some 36,000 distinct CDR3 sequences, with under 7% as singletons. Sequenced here: whole blood, sampled at baseline. The receptor was isolated from an adult who was a healthcare worker with PCR-confirmed SARS-CoV-2 infection or an uninfected control (not recorded which).

This CDR3 reads CSARWRSGDTQYF. CDR3 bases: TGCAGTGCTAGATGGAGGTCCGGGGATACGCAGTATTTT. The genes are TRBV20-1 and TRBJ2-3; D possibly corresponds to TRBD2 (5 bases). V was clipped by 2 bases and J by 6 bases, with 12 bases between them. The CDR3 has 13 amino acids. CDR1 is DFQATT, CDR2 SNEGSKA, per germline (reference sequence).